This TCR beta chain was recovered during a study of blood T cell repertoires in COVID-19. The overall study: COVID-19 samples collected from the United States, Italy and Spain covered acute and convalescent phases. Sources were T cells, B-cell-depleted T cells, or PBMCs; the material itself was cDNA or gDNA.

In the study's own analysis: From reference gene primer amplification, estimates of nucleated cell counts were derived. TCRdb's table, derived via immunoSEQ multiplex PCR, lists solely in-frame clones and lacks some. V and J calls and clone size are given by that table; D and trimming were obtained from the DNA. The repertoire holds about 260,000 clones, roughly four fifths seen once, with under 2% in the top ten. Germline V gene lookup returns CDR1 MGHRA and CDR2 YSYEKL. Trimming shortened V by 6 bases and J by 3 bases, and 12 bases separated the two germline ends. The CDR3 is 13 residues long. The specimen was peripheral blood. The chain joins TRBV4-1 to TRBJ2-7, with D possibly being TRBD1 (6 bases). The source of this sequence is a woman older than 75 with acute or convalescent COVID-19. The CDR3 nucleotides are TGCGCCAGCAGTCCGGGACAATTCTACGAGCAGTACTTC. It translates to CASSPGQFYEQYF.